The 18 T cell receptor beta chains below were found in one sample sequenced in a study of T-cell memory formation after mild COVID-19 (dated by TCRdb to the early 2020s). Library preparation was by 5' RACE. TCRdb shows the sequencer as Illumina NovaSeq 6000. TCRdb cleaned the public reads at Q25 with fastp, built clones with MiXCR and kept in-frame beta chains. CDR3 protein duplicates are merged, each entry listing the most common genes and DNA. The sample table records tens of thousands of distinct CDR3 sequences; roughly 6.1% of these occur just once. The ten most abundant clones make up around 0.84% of the sample. Sequencing used PBMCs or a T cell subset sorted from them (not recorded which). These receptors were taken from an adult who had mild COVID-19 (a few samples of this study predate the infection). The sample titles of this study are shuffled in the database, so cell type and time point are left out.

This clonotype was picked up many times. The chain links TRBV24-1 to TRBJ2-1; TRBD1 or TRBD2 may be the D gene (6 bases each). The ends were cut back, 0 bases at V and 6 bases at J, with 17 bases in the middle. The length of the CDR3 is 17 residues. CDR1 and CDR2 (germline): KGHDR, SFDVKD. The CDR3 reads CATSDLSEGERSNEQFF. CDR3 DNA sequence: TGTGCCACCAGTGATTTGTCGGAGGGGGAAAGATCCAATGAGCAGTTCTTC.

This clonotype has ten or more counts. The rearrangement links TRBV24-1 to TRBJ2-2; a weak D match, TRBD2 (6 bases). CDR1 KGHDR and CDR2 SFDVKD come from the germline V gene. The CDR3 contains 18 residues. V was shortened by 1 base and J by 6 bases, with 20 bases between the two germline ends. The CDR3: CATSDLGAGGKFAGELFF. For the CDR3, the DNA is TGTGCCACCAGTGATTTAGGAGCCGGAGGGAAATTCGCCGGGGAGCTGTTTTTT.

This clonotype came up many times. This chain links TRBV5-1 with TRBJ2-7; D assignment may be TRBD1 or TRBD2 (6 bases each). Trimming stripped 1 base from V and 2 bases from J, with 19 bases between. Germline CDR1 SGHRS, CDR2 YFSETQ. The length of the CDR3 is 17 residues. CDR3 sequence: CASSLRQWGAPPYEQYF. The CDR3, as DNA: TGCGCCAGCAGCTTGCGACAGTGGGGGGCCCCACCCTACGAGCAGTACTTC.

This clonotype was observed a handful of times. The rearrangement uses TRBV4-2 and TRBJ2-3; TRBD2 agrees at 7 bases. Germline CDR1 LGHNA, CDR2 YNFKEQ. This CDR3 is 15 amino acids long. Trimming took 0 bases from V and 11 from J; bases not matched to a gene: 11. The CDR3 region is CASSQEVASGGQQYF. The CDR3 nucleotides read TGTGCCAGCAGCCAAGAAGTGGCTAGCGGCGGCCAGCAGTATTTT.

This clonotype was found many times. The chain uses TRBV24-1 and TRBJ2-7, with unresolved D. Trimming shortened V by 2 bases and J by 2 bases, and 12 bases separated the two germline ends. Per germline, CDR1 KGHDR and CDR2 SFDVKD. The CDR3 totals 15 residues. CDR3 sequence (DNA): TGTGCCACCAGTGATTCCAAAACCCCTACCTACGAGCAGTACTTC. It codes for CATSDSKTPTYEQYF.

The table lists this clonotype with many counts. The genes are TRBV20-1 and TRBJ2-7; 10 nucleotides agree with TRBD1. V shed 5 bases and J 4 bases; nucleotides not matched to a gene: 8. This CDR3 comprises 14 residues. Per the germline V gene, CDR1 is DFQATT and CDR2 is SNEGSKA (reference sequence). CDR3 residues: CSAPQGQGWYEQYF. The CDR3 DNA sequence: TGCAGTGCTCCCCAGGGACAGGGGTGGTACGAGCAGTACTTC.

The chain combines TRBV9 with TRBJ2-3; 8 nucleotides align to TRBD1. The germline gives CDR1 SGDLS, CDR2 YYNGEE. The CDR3 runs 16 residues. V lost 0 bases, J lost 1 base, and 4 bases stayed unmatched. This CDR3 reads CASSVEAGGGTDTQYF. The CDR3, as DNA: TGTGCCAGCAGCGTAGAAGCAGGGGGCGGCACAGATACGCAGTATTTT.

This clonotype was found a few times. The chain links TRBV4-1 to TRBJ2-1; TRBD2 is a possible D gene (5 bases). Germline V gives CDR1 MGHRA, CDR2 YSYEKL. V was clipped by 0 bases and J by 0 bases, with 12 bases between them. The CDR3 spans 17 residues. The CDR3 region has the DNA TGCGCCAGCAGCCAAGAGGGAGCCTGGAGCTCCTACAATGAGCAGTTCTTC. Translated: CASSQEGAWSSYNEQFF.

This clonotype was seen repeatedly, ten times or more. The V and J genes are TRBV27 and TRBJ1-1, with a possible D match to TRBD1 (5 bases). Between the trimmed V and J ends, which lost 1 base and 4 bases, there was a span of 19 bases. The length of the CDR3 is 17 residues. The germline V gene encodes CDR1 MNHEY and CDR2 SMNVEV (reference sequence). CDR3 amino acids: CASSLLGGGKGVTEAFF. In DNA form, the CDR3 reads TGTGCCAGCAGTTTATTAGGAGGCGGGAAAGGGGTCACTGAAGCTTTCTTT.

This clonotype was seen only a few times. This rearrangement joins TRBV7-2 to TRBJ1-5; D remains unclear. In germline, CDR1 is SGHTA, CDR2 FQGNSA. Trimming removed 2 bases at V and 1 base at J, with 15 bases between. This CDR3 has 17 residues. CDR3 residues: CASSLSAEGRSNQPQHF. CDR3 bases: TGTGCCAGCAGCTTAAGTGCAGAGGGTAGGAGCAATCAGCCCCAGCATTTT.

The rearrangement links TRBV7-6 to TRBJ2-2, with D perhaps matching TRBD1 or TRBD2 (6 bases each). The CDR3 consists of 16 residues. V gave up 3 bases and J gave up 0 bases, with 11 bases separating them. CDR1 and CDR2 from the germline V gene are SGHVS and FNYEAQ. CDR3 residues: CASSLGGGPNTGELFF. CDR3 nucleotides: TGTGCCAGCAGCTTGGGGGGCGGTCCGAACACCGGGGAGCTGTTTTTT.

The chain couples TRBV4-2 to TRBJ1-1; no reliable D call. V was trimmed by 0 bases and J by 1 base, leaving 9 bases between them. The CDR3 spans 15 residues. Germline loops: CDR1 LGHNA, CDR2 YNFKEQ. The chain's CDR3 is CASSQDLTRNTEAFF. CDR3 DNA sequence: TGTGCCAGCAGCCAAGACCTGACGCGGAACACTGAAGCTTTCTTT.

This clonotype came up many times. The genes are TRBV20-1 and TRBJ2-1, with TRBD1 matching over 7 bases. Germline values: CDR1 DFQATT, CDR2 SNEGSKA (reference sequence). V gave up 5 bases and J gave up 7 bases; unmatched junction bases: 8. This CDR3 has 13 residues. CDR3 sequence reads: CSAPDRATNEQFF. In nucleotides, the CDR3 is TGCAGTGCTCCAGACAGGGCTACGAATGAGCAGTTCTTC.

In its sample, this clonotype was seen many times. J is TRBJ2-2 and V is TRBV6-2 or TRBV6-3; maybe TRBD2 (6 bases). The CDR3 length is 16 residues. Germline V gene sequence: CDR1 MNHEY, CDR2 SVGEGT. The V and J ends lost 2 bases and 5 bases respectively, with 15 bases between them. The CDR3 spells CASSYGRLGVTGELFF. The DNA of the CDR3 is TGTGCCAGCAGTTACGGGAGGTTAGGAGTGACCGGGGAGCTGTTTTTT.

This clonotype appeared many times. The rearrangement joins TRBV12-3 or TRBV12-4 to TRBJ1-2; 8 nucleotides match TRBD1. The length of the CDR3 is 15 residues. V shed 2 bases and J 4 bases; nucleotides not matched to a gene: 6. The CDR3 bases are TGTGCCAGCAGTTTATATGACAGGGGCTCCTATGGCTACACCTTC. Protein sequence: CASSLYDRGSYGYTF.

This clonotype was counted only a few times. J is TRBJ2-1 and V is TRBV7-9; TRBD2 matches 15 bases. Germline V gene lookup returns CDR1 SEHNR and CDR2 FQNEAQ (reference sequence). This CDR3 region has 18 residues. V dropped 5 bases and J dropped 3; count of bases not matched to a gene: 8. Here the CDR3 reads CASSAKGLAGGLYNEQFF. DNA of the CDR3: TGTGCCAGCAGCGCTAAGGGACTAGCGGGGGGACTCTACAATGAGCAGTTCTTC.

V is TRBV30 and J is TRBJ1-5; TRBD1 agrees at 9 bases. This CDR3 spans 15 amino acids. Germline-derived CDR1 and CDR2 are GTSNPN and SVGIG (reference sequence). V lost 2 bases and J lost 7; bases outside the gene matches: 9. The CDR3 protein is CAWSLTGGGEQPQHF. The CDR3 nucleotides are TGTGCCTGGAGTTTAACAGGGGGCGGAGAACAGCCCCAGCATTTT.

This clonotype occurred many times. This chain joins TRBV7-2 and TRBJ2-5; TRBD1 matches 8 bases. Germline V lookup: CDR1 SGHTA, CDR2 FQGNSA. The CDR3 consists of 16 residues. The trim removed 3 bases at V and 5 bases at J, leaving 11 bases unmatched. The CDR3 DNA reads as TGTGCCAGCAGCTTGGGGCAGGGGGCTTCAGGGGAGACCCAGTACTTC. This gives the protein CASSLGQGASGETQYF.